A single sample is the source of the 26 T cell receptor beta chains below, sequenced in a study of T cell responses to AZD1222 COVID-19 vaccine. Method: immunoSEQ multiplex PCR; TCRdb's copy keeps in-frame clones and lacks some. The sample records some 84,000 clones, 80% to 90% being singletons. Sequenced here: peripheral blood, sampled on day 0 of AZD1222 vaccination. These receptors were taken from an adult in good health.

V is TRBV2 and J is TRBJ2-1; unclear D gene. CDR3 size: 13 residues. With 8 bases removed from V and 8 bases from J, the gap between germline ends came to 16 bases. Germline CDR1 reads SNHLY; CDR2 reads FYNNEI. The CDR3 protein is CASGAPFTYEQFF. The CDR3 DNA follows: TGTGCCAGCGGAGCTCCTTTTACGTATGAGCAGTTCTTC.

The chain uses TRBV5-1 and TRBJ2-5, with D maybe TRBD2 (6 bases). V lost 7 bases to trimming and J lost 3 bases, with 13 bases between them. CDR1 is SGHRS, CDR2 YFSETQ, per germline. The CDR3 totals 13 residues. The CDR3 DNA is TGCGCCAGCGCCAACTCGGGGGAAGAGACCCAGTACTTC. Translated, it gives CASANSGEETQYF.

This clone was seen only a few times. The chain is built from TRBV19 and TRBJ1-3; no clear D. V was cut by 3 bases and J by 2 bases, with 11 bases left in between. This CDR3 region has 15 residues. From germline, CDR1 is LNHDA and CDR2 SQIVND (reference sequence). CDR3 residues: CASSIGAGPGNTIYF. CDR3 nucleotide sequence: TGTGCCAGTAGTATTGGTGCAGGTCCTGGAAACACCATATATTTT.

The chain employs TRBV5-4 and TRBJ1-6, with D perhaps matching TRBD1 (6 bases). The germline V gene has CDR1 SGHNT and CDR2 YYREEE (reference sequence). The germline V and J ends were trimmed by 10 bases and 0 bases, with 11 bases remaining between them. CDR3 size: 14 residues. The CDR3 spells CAATGNSYNSPLHF. CDR3 bases: TGTGCCGCGACAGGCAACTCCTATAATTCACCCCTCCACTTT.

V and J are TRBV3-1 (or the pseudogene TRBV3-2) and TRBJ1-5, with 8 positions matching TRBD1. The CDR3 sequence is 19 residues long. Unmatched junction bases numbered 12, after V lost 2 bases and J lost 0 bases. Germline V gene lookup returns CDR1 LGHDT and CDR2 YNNKEL (reference sequence). CDR3 nucleotides: TGTGCCAGCAGCCAAAAGAACAGGGGGTACCGGTATAGCAATCAGCCCCAGCATTTT. Protein sequence: CASSQKNRGYRYSNQPQHF.

The V and J genes are TRBV28 and TRBJ1-1, with 7 bases fitting TRBD1. Trimming at V came to 5 bases and at J to 5 bases, leaving 5 bases not matched to a gene. This CDR3 spans 13 amino acids. The V gene's germline CDR1 is MDHEN and CDR2 SYDVKM. CDR3 sequence reads: CASSIQGRTEAFF. DNA for the CDR3: TGTGCCAGCAGTATACAGGGGAGGACTGAAGCTTTCTTT.

The chain links TRBV14 to TRBJ2-7; the D gene could be TRBD1 or TRBD2 (5 bases each). Germline CDR1 is SGHDN and CDR2 is FVKESK. V was pared by 4 bases and J by 3 bases, with 16 bases between. This CDR3 contains 15 residues. This chain's CDR3 is CASSPLGGTIYEQYF. CDR3 coding DNA: TGTGCCAGCAGCCCCCTTGGTGGGACCATCTACGAGCAGTACTTC. Using reference TRBV14 and TRBJ2-7 for the parts outside the CDR3, the full variable domain is EAGVTQFPSHSVIEKGQTVTLRCDPISGHDNLYWYRRVMGKEIKFLLHFVKESKQDESGMPNNRFLAERTGGTYSTLKVQPAELEDSGVYFCASSPLGGTIYEQYFGPGTRLTVT.

This rearrangement joins TRBV25-1 to TRBJ1-5, with TRBD1 as a possible D gene (5 bases). Between the trimmed V and J ends, which lost 3 bases and 5 bases, there was a span of 11 bases. CDR1 is MGHDK and CDR2 is SYGVNS in the germline V gene. This CDR3 contains 14 residues. The CDR3 sequence: CASSEGHWDQPQHF. For the CDR3, the DNA is TGTGCCAGCAGTGAGGGGCATTGGGATCAGCCCCAGCATTTT.

The genes are TRBV5-1 and TRBJ2-7, with D maybe TRBD2 (5 bases). The CDR3 has 12 residues. Germline V CDR1 and CDR2: SGHRS, YFSETQ. V lost 1 base to trimming and J lost 7 bases, with 9 bases between them. This CDR3 reads CASSLTSQEQYF. CDR3 bases: TGCGCCAGCAGCTTGACTAGTCAAGAGCAGTACTTC.

This clone was observed a single time. This rearrangement joins TRBV7-9 to TRBJ2-5; 13 bases are a match to TRBD2. The CDR3 loop spans 16 amino acids. CDR1 is SEHNR and CDR2 is FQNEAQ in the germline V gene (reference sequence). Germline trimming cut 5 bases from V and 4 bases from J; bases unmatched to any gene: 7. The CDR3 spells CASSPRTSGRGETQYF. The CDR3 bases are TGTGCCAGCAGCCCTAGGACTAGCGGGAGAGGAGAGACCCAGTACTTC.

The table lists this clone with a few counts. This chain joins TRBV30 and TRBJ1-2; no clear D. Per the germline V gene, CDR1 is GTSNPN and CDR2 is SVGIG (reference sequence). The CDR3 extends over 13 amino acids. V gave up 2 bases and J gave up 8 bases, with 15 bases separating them. CDR3 bases: TGTGCCTGGAGTCCCTCCCGGATGTCCGGCTACACCTTC. Amino acids: CAWSPSRMSGYTF.

V gene TRBV6-4 combines with J gene TRBJ2-6, with 9 positions matching TRBD1. V trimming: 3 bases; J trimming: 2 bases; junction bases outside the gene matches: 2. CDR3 length: 16 residues. CDR1 and CDR2 from the germline V gene are MRHNA and SNTAGT. The CDR3 region is CASSEQGAAGANVLTF. The CDR3 nucleotides are TGTGCCAGCAGTGAACAGGGGGCTGCTGGGGCCAACGTCCTGACTTTC.

The rearrangement joins TRBV28 to TRBJ2-2; TRBD2 matches 9 bases. The junction had 14 bases not matched to a gene; V was cut back by 6 bases and J by 6 bases. The CDR3 is made up of 17 amino acids. Germline assignment: CDR1 MDHEN and CDR2 SYDVKM. CDR3 DNA: TGTGCCAGCAGCTTCGGACTAGCGAAGGTTAATCCCGGGGAGCTGTTTTTT. Translated: CASSFGLAKVNPGELFF.

The V and J genes are TRBV6-5 and TRBJ1-1; D unclear. The CDR3 totals 13 residues. From germline, CDR1 is MNHEY and CDR2 SVGAGI. V was cut by 0 bases and J by 3 bases, with 5 bases left in between. CDR3 bases: TGTGCCAGCAGTTACTCTATGGACACTGAAGCTTTCTTT. Encoded protein: CASSYSMDTEAFF.

DNA of the CDR3: TGCAGCGTTGAAGGCAGTTTATCCTACGAGCAGTACTTC. Protein product: CSVEGSLSYEQYF. The V call is TRBV29-1, the J call TRBJ2-7; no clear D gene. CDR1 is SQVTM and CDR2 is ANQGSEA in the germline V gene. The CDR3 is 13 residues long. V lost 1 base and J 1 base, leaving 8 bases between the germline ends.

This chain uses TRBV19 with TRBJ1-4; 10 nucleotides line up with TRBD1. Looked up from germline, CDR1 is LNHDA and CDR2 is SQIVND (reference sequence). V was clipped by 3 bases and J by 10 bases; unmatched bases: 11. The CDR3 sequence is 16 residues long. CDR3 sequence reads: CASSISVGQGNGKLFF. CDR3 coding DNA: TGTGCCAGTAGTATTAGTGTGGGACAGGGGAACGGAAAACTGTTTTTT.

This chain joins TRBV2 and TRBJ2-7; no definite D call. V lost 7 bases, J lost 5 bases, and 6 bases lay in between. From germline, CDR1 is SNHLY and CDR2 FYNNEI. This CDR3 comprises 10 residues. CDR3 sequence: CASTGHEQYF. CDR3 sequence (DNA): TGTGCCAGCACCGGGCACGAGCAGTACTTC.

The chain recombines TRBV19 with TRBJ1-5; D is perhaps TRBD1 (5 bases). The V gene lost 3 bases and the J gene lost 1 base, with 10 bases spanning the gap. Germline-derived CDR1 and CDR2 are LNHDA and SQIVND (reference sequence). The CDR3 runs 15 residues. The CDR3 DNA reads as TGTGCCAGTAGTATCTCACAGGCAAGCAATCAGCCCCAGCATTTT. This sequence encodes CASSISQASNQPQHF.

This chain connects TRBV28 to TRBJ2-3; 7 bases fit TRBD2. CDR3 length equals 15 residues. CDR1 and CDR2 from the germline V gene are MDHEN and SYDVKM. V was clipped by 6 bases and J by 0 bases; unmatched bases: 6. The chain's CDR3 is CASRPGGGSTDTQYF. The CDR3 nucleotides are TGTGCCAGCAGGCCGGGCGGGGGTAGCACAGATACGCAGTATTTT.

This clone was recorded once. This sequence joins TRBV11-3 and TRBJ2-3; perhaps TRBD1 as D (6 bases). Germline loops: CDR1 SGHNT, CDR2 YENEEA. The CDR3 covers 15 residues. V was clipped by 3 bases and J by 1 base, with 11 bases between them. The CDR3 DNA is TGTGCCAGCAGCTTGACAGGACGGGGCACAGATACGCAGTATTTT. Its protein product is CASSLTGRGTDTQYF.

The chain has TRBV29-1 and TRBJ2-4; possible D gene TRBD2, 6 bases. Germline V gene lookup returns CDR1 SQVTM and CDR2 ANQGSEA. This CDR3 has 13 amino acids. V dropped 5 bases and J dropped 3 bases, with 11 bases sitting between them. CDR3 nucleotides: TGCAGCGTTACCCCGGGAGTCAAAAACATTCAGTACTTC. Amino acid sequence: CSVTPGVKNIQYF.

This sequence joins TRBV5-6 and TRBJ1-1; D is unclear. The germline V gene has CDR1 SGHDT and CDR2 YYEEEE. Trimming left V 4 bases short and J 5 bases short, with 18 bases between. The CDR3 loop spans 15 amino acids. In DNA, the CDR3 is TGTGCCAGCAGCGTTCTCGACATGCTGTGGACTGAAGCTTTCTTT. Protein sequence: CASSVLDMLWTEAFF.

The V gene is TRBV29-1, the J gene TRBJ2-1, with a weak D call TRBD1 (6 bases). V dropped 0 bases and J dropped 1 base, with 10 bases sitting between them. Germline values: CDR1 SQVTM, CDR2 ANQGSEA. The CDR3 consists of 15 residues. The chain's CDR3 is CSVEDKGGSYNEQFF. CDR3 coding DNA: TGCAGCGTTGAAGATAAAGGGGGTTCCTACAATGAGCAGTTCTTC.

This sequence joins TRBV6-8 and TRBJ2-2, with D maybe TRBD1 (7 bases). V lost 4 bases, J lost 8 bases, and 23 bases lay in between. The germline V gene has CDR1 MNHGY and CDR2 SAAAGT. The CDR3 spans 17 residues. The DNA of the CDR3 is TGTGCCAGCAGTTTGTCCCTGAGGACAGGAGGGGGTGGGGAGCTGTTTTTT. Its protein is CASSLSLRTGGGGELFF.

This sequence joins TRBV28 and TRBJ1-5; 9 bases fit TRBD1. V dropped 4 bases and J dropped 1; count of bases not matched to a gene: 8. The length of the CDR3 is 17 residues. The germline CDR1 and CDR2 sequences are MDHEN and SYDVKM. CDR3 DNA: TGTGCCAGCAGTTCCGGGACAGGGAAAGGAAGCAATCAGCCCCAGCATTTT. It translates to CASSSGTGKGSNQPQHF. The whole variable domain, filled in from reference TRBV28 and TRBJ1-5, reads DVKVTQSSRYLVKRTGEKVFLECVQDMDHENMFWYRQDPGLGLRLIYFSYDVKMKEKGDIPEGYSVSREKKERFSLILESASTNQTSMYLCASSSGTGKGSNQPQHFGDGTRLSIL.

The CDR3 loop is CASSYSHPTNEKLFF. CDR3 bases: TGTGCCAGCAGTTACTCACACCCAACTAATGAAAAACTGTTTTTT. The chain uses TRBV6-6 and TRBJ1-4; no definite D call. Germline CDR1 MNHNY, CDR2 SVGAGI (reference sequence). V gave up 0 bases and J gave up 0 bases, with 5 bases separating them. The CDR3 contains 15 residues.